This entry concerns a single T cell receptor (beta chain). This clonotype has at least ten counts. What this receptor recognizes is not known. Base quality data are lacking; no much larger clone is found one base away. The data derive from a study of T cells after yellow fever vaccination (dated by TCRdb to between 2018 and 2021). For context, the study as a whole: The SMART-Seq v4 Ultra Low Input RNA kit was used to prepare libraries from fractions with low cell numbers. To follow T-cell clones before and after both primary and booster YFV17D yellow fever vaccination, bulk TCR alpha and beta repertoires underwent longitudinal sequencing. The cohort comprised two healthy male donors, one aged 18 to 30 and one aged 30 to 40 years. Bulk PBMC replicates and cell subsets were isolated from blood drawn at multiple timepoints before and after both primary and secondary immunization.

The treatment or condition label for this specimen denotes: live attenuated yellow fever vaccine strain. A standard Ficoll-Paque protocol was used to isolate PBMCs from peripheral blood. Dynabeads CD4 and CD8 positive selection kits were used to isolate CD4 and CD8 T-cell fractions. TriZol was used to extract RNA from bulk PBMCs, CD4 and CD8 fractions, and dextramer-positive and dextramer-negative fractions. Broad study findings and their caveats: The secondary T-cell response was weaker than the primary response but faster, peaking on day 5 instead of day 15. Because the study included only a couple of donors, the extent to which the findings can be generalized is limited. Most clones expanded after primary vaccination (approximately 97% of CD4 and around 88% of CD8) were re-detected after the booster, suggesting that broad memory maintenance occurred. Because abundant contaminating clonotypes from the bulk population could be contained in FACS-sorted repertoires, computational filtering was required. A small share of clonotypes was detected in both CD4 and CD8 compartments, with the overlap likely arising from convergent recombination.

Synthesis of TCR cDNA relied on 5'RACE template switching, a step that introduced a universal primer site along with unique molecular identifiers. cDNA synthesis was primed from both the TCR alpha and TCR beta constant segments. Library amplification involved two PCR steps, and the second step added sample barcodes and sequencing adapters. Sequencing of the libraries was done on either Illumina HiSeq 2500 (2x100 bp) or NovaSeq (2x150 bp). As for the authors' bioinformatics: MIGEC handled demultiplexing of reads and collapsing into UMI consensus sequences, while MiXCR performed V(D)J alignment. Vaccine-responding clonotypes were defined with edgeR using replicate PBMC samples, requiring FDR below 0.01 and a log2 fold change above 5 up to day 15. Bulk clonotypes were assigned CD4 or CD8 identity according to which sequenced CD4 or CD8 repertoire held them at higher abundance. The public reads were reanalyzed by TCRdb: fastp trimming at Q25, MiXCR alignment, in-frame beta chains only. Each CDR3 protein appears once, grouped with its most common genes and DNA. The V and J calls and clone size come from TCRdb's table, not from the authors' own analysis. The sample table contains 170,000 or so distinct CDR3 sequences; only one count was recorded for about 6.2% of them. The biggest ten clones account for 2.9% of the sample.

Deletion took 6 bases off V and 9 bases off J, with a span of 9 bases between the germline ends. From its cysteine to its phenylalanine, the CDR3 spans 12 amino acids. Kept here is only the CDR3 DNA, which spans 36 bases and is read in frame from base 1. According to the germline V gene, CDR1 reads MDHEN and CDR2 reads SYDVKM. The sample was CD4+ T cells sorted from PBMCs, taken on the day of the first yellow fever vaccination. The sequence joins TRBV28 to TRBJ1-6; the D gene is unclear. This sequence was found in a man aged 18-30 years who received the YFV17D yellow fever vaccine. CDR3 reads: CASRDFGSPLHF. The DNA sequence is TGTGCCAGCAGGGATTTTGGTTCACCCCTCCACTTT.